Detailed here is one T cell receptor beta chain. Method: immunoSEQ multiplex PCR; TCRdb's copy keeps in-frame clones and lacks some. The table lists several thousand clones, approximately 79% of them singletons, with under 8% in the top ten. Germline CDR1 reads SEHNR; CDR2 reads FQNEAQ (reference sequence). This CDR3 spans 13 amino acids. V lost 7 bases, J lost 7 bases, and 6 bases stayed unmatched. The data originate from a study of immune evolution from preneoplasia to lung adenocarcinoma. The genes are TRBV7-9 and TRBJ1-5, with 8 positions matching TRBD1. The specimen was FFPE minimally invasive lung adenocarcinoma tissue. The origin of this receptor is a person aged 50 to 70 with lung adenocarcinoma. The CDR3 DNA is TGTGCCAGCAACGGACAGGGCGGACAGCCCCAGCATTTT. Protein product: CASNGQGGQPQHF.